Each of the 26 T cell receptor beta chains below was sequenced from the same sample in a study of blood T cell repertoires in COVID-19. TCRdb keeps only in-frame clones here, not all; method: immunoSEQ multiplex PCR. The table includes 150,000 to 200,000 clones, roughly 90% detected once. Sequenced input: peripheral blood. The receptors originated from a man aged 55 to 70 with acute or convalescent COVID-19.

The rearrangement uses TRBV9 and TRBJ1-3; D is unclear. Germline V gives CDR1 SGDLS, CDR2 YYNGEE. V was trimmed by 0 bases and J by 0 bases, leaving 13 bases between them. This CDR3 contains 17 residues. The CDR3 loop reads CASSVDPGRGSGNTIYF. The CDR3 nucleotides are TGTGCCAGCAGCGTAGACCCGGGGAGAGGCTCTGGAAACACCATATATTTT.

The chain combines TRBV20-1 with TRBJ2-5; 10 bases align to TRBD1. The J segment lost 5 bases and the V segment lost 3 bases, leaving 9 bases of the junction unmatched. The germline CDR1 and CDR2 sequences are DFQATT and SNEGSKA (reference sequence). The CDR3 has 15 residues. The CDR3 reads CSASERQGAGETQYF. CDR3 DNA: TGCAGTGCTAGTGAAAGACAGGGGGCGGGGGAGACCCAGTACTTC.

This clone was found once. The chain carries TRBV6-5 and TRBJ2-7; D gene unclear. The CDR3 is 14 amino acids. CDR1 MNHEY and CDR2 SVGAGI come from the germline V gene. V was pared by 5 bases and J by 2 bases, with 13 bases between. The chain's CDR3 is CASSISETTYEQYF. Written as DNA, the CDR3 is TGTGCCAGCAGTATAAGCGAAACGACCTACGAGCAGTACTTC.

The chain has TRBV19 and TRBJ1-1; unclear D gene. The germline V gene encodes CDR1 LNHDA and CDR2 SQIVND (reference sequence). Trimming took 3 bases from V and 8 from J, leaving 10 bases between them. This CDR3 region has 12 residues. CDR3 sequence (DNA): TGTGCCAGTAGTATTCCCCAACACGAAGCTTTCTTT. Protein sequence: CASSIPQHEAFF.

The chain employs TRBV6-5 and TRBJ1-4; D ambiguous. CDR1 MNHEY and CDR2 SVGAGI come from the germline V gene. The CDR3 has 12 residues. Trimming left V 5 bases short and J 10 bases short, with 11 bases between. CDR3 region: CASSMASGKLFF. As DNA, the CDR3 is TGTGCCAGCAGTATGGCCTCGGGAAAACTGTTTTTT.

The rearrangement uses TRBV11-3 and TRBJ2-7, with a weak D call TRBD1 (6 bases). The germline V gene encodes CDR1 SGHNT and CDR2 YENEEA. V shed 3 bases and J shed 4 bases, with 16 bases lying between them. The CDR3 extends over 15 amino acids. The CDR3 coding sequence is TGTGCCAGCAGCTTCTTAGGGGGTATGGGATACGAGCAGTACTTC. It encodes CASSFLGGMGYEQYF.

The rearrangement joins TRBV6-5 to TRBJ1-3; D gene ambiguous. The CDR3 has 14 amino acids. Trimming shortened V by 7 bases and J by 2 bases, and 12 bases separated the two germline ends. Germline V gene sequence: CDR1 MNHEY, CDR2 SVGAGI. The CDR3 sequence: CASIFGLAGNTIYF. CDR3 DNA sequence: TGTGCCAGCATTTTCGGGTTAGCTGGAAACACCATATATTTT.

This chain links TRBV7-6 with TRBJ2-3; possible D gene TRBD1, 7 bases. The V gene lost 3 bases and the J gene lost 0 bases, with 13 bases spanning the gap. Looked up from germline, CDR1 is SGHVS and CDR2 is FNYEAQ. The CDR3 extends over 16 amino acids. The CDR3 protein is CASSFSTGTSTDTQYF. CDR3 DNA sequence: TGTGCCAGCAGCTTCTCGACAGGGACTAGCACAGATACGCAGTATTTT.

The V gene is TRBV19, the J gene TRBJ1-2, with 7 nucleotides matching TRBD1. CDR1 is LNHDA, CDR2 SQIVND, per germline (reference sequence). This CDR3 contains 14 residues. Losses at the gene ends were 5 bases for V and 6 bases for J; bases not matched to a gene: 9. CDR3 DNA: TGTGCCAGTAGTCCTCTGGACAGGAACGATGGCTACACCTTC. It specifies CASSPLDRNDGYTF.

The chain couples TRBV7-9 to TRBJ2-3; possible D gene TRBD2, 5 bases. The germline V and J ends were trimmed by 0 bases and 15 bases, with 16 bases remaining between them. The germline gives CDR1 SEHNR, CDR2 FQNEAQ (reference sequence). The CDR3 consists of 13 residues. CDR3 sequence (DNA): TGTGCCAGCAGCTTAGCGGAGGCCACATCGGCCTATTTT. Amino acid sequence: CASSLAEATSAYF. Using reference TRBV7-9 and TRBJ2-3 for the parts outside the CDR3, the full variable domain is DTGVSQNPRHKITKRGQNVTFRCDPISEHNRLYWYRQTLGQGPEFLTYFQNEAQLEKSRLLSDRFSAERPKGSFSTLEIQRTEQGDSAMYLCASSLAEATSAYFGPGTRLTVL.

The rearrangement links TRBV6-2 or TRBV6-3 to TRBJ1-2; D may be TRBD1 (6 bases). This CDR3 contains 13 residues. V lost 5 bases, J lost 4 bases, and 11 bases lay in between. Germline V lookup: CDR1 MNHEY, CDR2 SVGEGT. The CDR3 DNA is TGTGCCAGCAGTCTCGACAGGCCCTATGGCTACACCTTC. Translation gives CASSLDRPYGYTF.

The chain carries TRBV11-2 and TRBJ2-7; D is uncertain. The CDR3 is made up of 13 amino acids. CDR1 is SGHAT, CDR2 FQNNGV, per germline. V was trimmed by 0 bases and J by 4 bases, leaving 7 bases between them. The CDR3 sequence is CASSLDSLYEQYF. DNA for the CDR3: TGTGCCAGCAGCTTAGATTCCTTGTACGAGCAGTACTTC.

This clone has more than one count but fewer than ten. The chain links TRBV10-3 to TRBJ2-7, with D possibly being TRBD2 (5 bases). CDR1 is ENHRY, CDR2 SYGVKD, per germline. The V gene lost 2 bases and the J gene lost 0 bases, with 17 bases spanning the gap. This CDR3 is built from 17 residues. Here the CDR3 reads CAISEALVNYGSYEQYF. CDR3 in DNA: TGTGCCATCAGTGAGGCACTAGTCAATTACGGCTCCTACGAGCAGTACTTC.

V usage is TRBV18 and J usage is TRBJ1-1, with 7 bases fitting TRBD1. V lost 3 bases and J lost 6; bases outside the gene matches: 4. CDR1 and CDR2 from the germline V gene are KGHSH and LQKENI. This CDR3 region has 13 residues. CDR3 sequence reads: CASSPYRGPEAFF. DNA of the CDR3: TGTGCCAGCTCACCGTACAGGGGACCTGAAGCTTTCTTT.

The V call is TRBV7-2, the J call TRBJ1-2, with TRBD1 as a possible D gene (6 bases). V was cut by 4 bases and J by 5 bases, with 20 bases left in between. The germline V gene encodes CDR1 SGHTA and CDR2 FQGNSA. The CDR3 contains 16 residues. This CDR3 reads CASSSRLVRQEYGYTF. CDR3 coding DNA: TGTGCCAGCAGCTCCCGCCTAGTTAGACAGGAATATGGCTACACCTTC.

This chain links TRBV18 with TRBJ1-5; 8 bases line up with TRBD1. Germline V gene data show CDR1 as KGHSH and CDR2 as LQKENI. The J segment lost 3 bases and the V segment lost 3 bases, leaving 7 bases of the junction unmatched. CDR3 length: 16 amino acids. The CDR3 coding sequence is TGTGCCAGCTCACCCGGCGGACAGGGAAACAATCAGCCCCAGCATTTT. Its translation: CASSPGGQGNNQPQHF.

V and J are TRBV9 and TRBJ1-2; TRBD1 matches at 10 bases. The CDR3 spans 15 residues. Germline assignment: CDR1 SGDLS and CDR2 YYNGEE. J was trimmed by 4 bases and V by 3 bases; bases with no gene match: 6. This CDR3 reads CASSDDRGRGYGYTF. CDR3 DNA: TGTGCCAGCAGCGACGACAGGGGGCGAGGCTATGGCTACACCTTC.

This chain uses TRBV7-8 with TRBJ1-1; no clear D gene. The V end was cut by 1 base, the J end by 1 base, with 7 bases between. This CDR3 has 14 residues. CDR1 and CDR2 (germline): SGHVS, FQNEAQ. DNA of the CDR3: TGTGCCAGCAGCTTAGTACAGACGAACACTGAAGCTTTCTTT. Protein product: CASSLVQTNTEAFF.

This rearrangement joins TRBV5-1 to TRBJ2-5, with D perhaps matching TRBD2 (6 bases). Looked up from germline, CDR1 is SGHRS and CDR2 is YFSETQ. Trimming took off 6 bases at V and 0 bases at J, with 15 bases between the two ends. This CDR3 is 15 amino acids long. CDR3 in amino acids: CASTIAGDYQETQYF. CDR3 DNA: TGCGCCAGCACCATCGCCGGGGACTACCAAGAGACCCAGTACTTC.

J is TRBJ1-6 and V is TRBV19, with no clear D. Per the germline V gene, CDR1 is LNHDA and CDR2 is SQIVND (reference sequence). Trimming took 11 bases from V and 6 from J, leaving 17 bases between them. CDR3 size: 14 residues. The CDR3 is CAASSTRSNSPLHF. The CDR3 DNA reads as TGTGCCGCCAGTAGCACCCGCAGTAATTCACCCCTCCACTTT.

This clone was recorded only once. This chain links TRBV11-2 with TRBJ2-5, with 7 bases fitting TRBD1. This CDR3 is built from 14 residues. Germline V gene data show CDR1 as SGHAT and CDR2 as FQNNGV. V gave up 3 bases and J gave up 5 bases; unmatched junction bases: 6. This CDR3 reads CASSFGSRGETQYF. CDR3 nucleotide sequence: TGTGCCAGCAGCTTTGGGTCCAGGGGGGAGACCCAGTACTTC. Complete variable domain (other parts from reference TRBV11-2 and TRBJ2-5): EAGVAQSPRYKIIEKRQSVAFWCNPISGHATLYWYQQILGQGPKLLIQFQNNGVVDDSQLPKDRFSAERLKGVDSTLKIQPAKLEDSAVYLCASSFGSRGETQYFGPGTRLLVL.

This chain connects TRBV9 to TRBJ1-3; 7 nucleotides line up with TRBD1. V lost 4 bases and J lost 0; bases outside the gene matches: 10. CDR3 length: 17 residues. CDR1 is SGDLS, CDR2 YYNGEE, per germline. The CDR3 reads CASSQTGEPSSGNTIYF. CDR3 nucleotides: TGTGCCAGCAGCCAAACAGGGGAACCTTCCTCTGGAAACACCATATATTTT.

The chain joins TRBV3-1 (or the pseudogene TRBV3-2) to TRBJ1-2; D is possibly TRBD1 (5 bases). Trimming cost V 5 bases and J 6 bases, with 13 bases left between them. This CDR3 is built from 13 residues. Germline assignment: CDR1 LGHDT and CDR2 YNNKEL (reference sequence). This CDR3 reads CASSETWGDGYTF. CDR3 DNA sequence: TGTGCCAGCAGCGAGACGTGGGGCGATGGCTACACCTTC.

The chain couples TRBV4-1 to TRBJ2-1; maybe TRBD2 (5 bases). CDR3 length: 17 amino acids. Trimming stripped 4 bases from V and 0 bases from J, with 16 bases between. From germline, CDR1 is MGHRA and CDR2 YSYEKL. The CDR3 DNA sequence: TGCGCCAGCAGCCGACTGGAGGCTGAGAGCTCCTACAATGAGCAGTTCTTC. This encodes CASSRLEAESSYNEQFF.

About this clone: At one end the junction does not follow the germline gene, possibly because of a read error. CDR3 sequence (DNA): TGTGCTAGCAGCTTAGCCGGGAGCCCTTACAATGAGCAGTTCTTC. It specifies CASSLAGSPYNEQFF. The rearrangement links TRBV7-7 to TRBJ2-1; weak D call: TRBD2 (6 bases). Germline CDR1 SSHAT, CDR2 FNYEAQ (reference sequence). The CDR3 loop spans 15 amino acids.

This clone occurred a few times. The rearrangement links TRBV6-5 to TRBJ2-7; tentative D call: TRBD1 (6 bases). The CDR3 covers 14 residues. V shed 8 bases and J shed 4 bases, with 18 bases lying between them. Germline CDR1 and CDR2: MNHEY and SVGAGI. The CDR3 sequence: CASGPGQSLYEQYF. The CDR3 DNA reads TGTGCCAGCGGCCCCGGACAGAGCCTGTACGAGCAGTACTTC.